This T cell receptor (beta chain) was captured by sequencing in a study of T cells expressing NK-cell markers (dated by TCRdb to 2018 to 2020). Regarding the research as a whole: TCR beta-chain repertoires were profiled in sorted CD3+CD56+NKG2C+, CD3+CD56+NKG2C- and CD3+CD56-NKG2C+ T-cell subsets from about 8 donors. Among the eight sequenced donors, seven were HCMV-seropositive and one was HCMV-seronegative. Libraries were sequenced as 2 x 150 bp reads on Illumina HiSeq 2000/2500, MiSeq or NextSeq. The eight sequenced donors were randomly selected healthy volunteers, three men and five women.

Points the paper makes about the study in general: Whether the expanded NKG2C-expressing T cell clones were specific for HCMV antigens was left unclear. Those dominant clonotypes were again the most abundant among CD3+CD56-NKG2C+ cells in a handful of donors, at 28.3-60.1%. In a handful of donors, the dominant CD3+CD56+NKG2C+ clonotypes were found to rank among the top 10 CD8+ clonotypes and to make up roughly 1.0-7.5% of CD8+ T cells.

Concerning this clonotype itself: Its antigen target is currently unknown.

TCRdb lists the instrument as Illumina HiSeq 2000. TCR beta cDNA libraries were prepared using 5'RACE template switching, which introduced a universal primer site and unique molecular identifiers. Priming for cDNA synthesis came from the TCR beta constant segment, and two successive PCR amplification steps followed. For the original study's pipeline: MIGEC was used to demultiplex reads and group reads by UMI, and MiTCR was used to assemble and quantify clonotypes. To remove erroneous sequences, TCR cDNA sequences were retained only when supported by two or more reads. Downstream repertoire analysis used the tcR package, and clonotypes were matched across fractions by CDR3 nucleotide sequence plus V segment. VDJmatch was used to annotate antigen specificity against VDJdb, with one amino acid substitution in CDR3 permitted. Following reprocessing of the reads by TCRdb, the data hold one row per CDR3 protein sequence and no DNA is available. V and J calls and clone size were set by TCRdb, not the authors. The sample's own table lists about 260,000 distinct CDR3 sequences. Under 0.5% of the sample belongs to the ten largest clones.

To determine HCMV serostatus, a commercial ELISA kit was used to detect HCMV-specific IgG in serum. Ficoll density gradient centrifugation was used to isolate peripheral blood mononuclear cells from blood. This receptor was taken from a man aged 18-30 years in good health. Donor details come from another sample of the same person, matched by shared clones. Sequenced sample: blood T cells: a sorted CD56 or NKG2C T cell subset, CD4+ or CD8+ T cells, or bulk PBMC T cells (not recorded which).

CDR3 reads: CATSGGAERSYEQYF. The V gene is TRBV24-1 and the J gene is TRBJ2-7; TCRdb's D call, TRBD1, is unchecked because there is no DNA. CDR1 and CDR2 are drawn from the germline V gene: KGHDR, SFDVKD. Reading from cysteine to phenylalanine, the CDR3 counts 15 amino acids. No coding sequence is recorded.